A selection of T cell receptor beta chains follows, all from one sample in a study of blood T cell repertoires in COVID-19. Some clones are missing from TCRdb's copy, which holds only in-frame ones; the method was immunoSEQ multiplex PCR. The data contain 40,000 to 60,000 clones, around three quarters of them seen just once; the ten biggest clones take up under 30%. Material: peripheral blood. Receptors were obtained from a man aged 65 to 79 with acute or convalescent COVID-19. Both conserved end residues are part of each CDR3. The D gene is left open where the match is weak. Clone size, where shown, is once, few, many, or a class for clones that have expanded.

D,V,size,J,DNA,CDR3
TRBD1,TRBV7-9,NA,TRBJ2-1,TGTGCCAGCAGCTTTCTGGGACAGACGTCCAATGAGCAGTTCTTC,CASSFLGQTSNEQFF
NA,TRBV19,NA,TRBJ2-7,TGTGCCAGTAGTATACTCGGCAGGACCTACGAGCAGTACTTC,CASSILGRTYEQYF
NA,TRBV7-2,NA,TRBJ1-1,TGTGCCAGCAGCCGGACGGAGGGGGGGACTGAAGCTTTCTTT,CASSRTEGGTEAFF
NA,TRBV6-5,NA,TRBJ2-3,TGTGCCACCCGCGCGGTGGTAGATACGCAGTATTTT,CATRAVVDTQYF
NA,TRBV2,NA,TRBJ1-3,TGTGCCAGCAAAAGCGGGACGGTTTTCTCTGGAAACACCATATATTTT,CASKSGTVFSGNTIYF
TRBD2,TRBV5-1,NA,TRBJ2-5,TGCGCCAGCGGGTTGGAGGGAGGGCAAGAGACCCAGTACTTC,CASGLEGGQETQYF
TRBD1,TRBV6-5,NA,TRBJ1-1,TGTGCCGGCAATCCGGACAGGGACACTGAAGCTTTCTTT,CAGNPDRDTEAFF
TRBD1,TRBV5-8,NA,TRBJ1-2,TGTGCCAGCAGCTTGGACGGGACAGGGGATAACTATGGCTACACCTTC,CASSLDGTGDNYGYTF
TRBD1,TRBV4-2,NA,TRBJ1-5,TGTGCCAGCAGCCAAGGTGGACAGGGGGGACAGCCCCAGCATTTT,CASSQGGQGGQPQHF
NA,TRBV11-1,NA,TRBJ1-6,TGTGCCAGCAGCGTCACGGGGAATTCACCCCTCCACTTT,CASSVTGNSPLHF
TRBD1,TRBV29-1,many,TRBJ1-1,TGCAGCGTCTCTACAGGGGGCGGCACTGAAGCTTTCTTT,CSVSTGGGTEAFF
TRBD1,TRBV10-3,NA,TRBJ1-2,TGTGCCATCAGTGAGTCCGGCAGGGGGTCGGGTGGCTACACCTTC,CAISESGRGSGGYTF
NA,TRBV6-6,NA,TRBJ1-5,TGTGCCAGCAGTTACGACAGGAGAAATCAGCCCCAGCATTTT,CASSYDRRNQPQHF
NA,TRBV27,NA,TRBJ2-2,TGTGCCAGCAGTTTACGGGGCGGGACCACCGGGGAGCTGTTTTTT,CASSLRGGTTGELFF
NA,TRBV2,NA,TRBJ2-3,TGTGCCAGCAGCGACAGGCCCTCGGATACGCAGTATTTT,CASSDRPSDTQYF
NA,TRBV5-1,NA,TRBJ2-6,TGCGCCAGCAGCCCCCGCGGAGGGGGGGAAACTGGGGCCAACGTCCTGACTTTC,CASSPRGGGETGANVLTF
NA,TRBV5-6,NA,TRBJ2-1,TGTGCCAGCAGCTCAATCGGGGTAAGCTCCTACAATGAGCAGTTCTTC,CASSSIGVSSYNEQFF
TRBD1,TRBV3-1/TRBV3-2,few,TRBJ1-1,TGTGCCAGCAGCCGATGGGACAGGCCAACTGAAGCTTTCTTT,CASSRWDRPTEAFF
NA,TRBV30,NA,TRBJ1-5,TGTGCCTGGGATTCCGGGTATGATCAGCCCCAGCATTTT,CAWDSGYDQPQHF
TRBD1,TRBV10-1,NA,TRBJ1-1,TGCGCCAGCAGTGCCTCAGGGGGCGGGGGTGAAGCTTTCTTT,CASSASGGGGEAFF
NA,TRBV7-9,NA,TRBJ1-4,TGTGCCAGCAGCTCCCCCCGGGTCGCTAGTGAAAAACTGTTTTTT,CASSSPRVASEKLFF
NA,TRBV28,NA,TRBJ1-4,TGTGCCAGCAGTTTGACAGAGATTAATGAAAAACTGTTTTTT,CASSLTEINEKLFF